Listed here are 9 T cell receptor beta chains from one sample, sequenced in a study of CD8 T cells in Susac syndrome (dated by TCRdb to about 2019). Receptor amplification or capture employed the immunoSEQ multiplex PCR assay. RNA was extracted using the RNeasy kit, and roughly 0.45 to 1 ug of the RNA was reverse transcribed with random hexamers. TCRdb ran its own pipeline on the public reads, namely fastp trimming at Q25 and MiXCR clone calling, and kept in-frame beta chains. Entries that share a CDR3 protein sequence are merged under the most common genes and DNA. The sample has roughly 200,000 distinct CDR3 sequences on record, about 95% of them singletons. The top ten constitute about 0.15% of the sample. Sequencing was carried out using CD8+ T cells from PBMCs. The receptors here all came from a human donor with multiple sclerosis.

The chain links TRBV20-1 to TRBJ1-2; no firm D call. Trimming shortened V by 5 bases and J by 3 bases, and 13 bases separated the two germline ends. The CDR3 is made up of 13 amino acids. CDR1 is DFQATT, CDR2 SNEGSKA, per germline (reference sequence). The CDR3: CSAPLGSDYGYTF. The CDR3, as DNA: TGCAGTGCTCCCTTAGGATCTGACTATGGCTACACCTTC.

The J gene is TRBJ1-1, the V gene TRBV29-1; D possibly corresponds to TRBD1 (5 bases). Trimming took 7 bases from V and 7 from J, leaving 10 bases between them. Per the germline V gene, CDR1 is SQVTM and CDR2 is ANQGSEA. CDR3 length: 10 amino acids. CDR3 sequence reads: CSANQGEAFF. As DNA, the CDR3 is TGCAGCGCTAATCAGGGTGAAGCTTTCTTT.

CDR3 DNA: TGTGCCTGGAGTGTTGCTAGCTGGGATACGCAGTATTTT. This sequence encodes CAWSVASWDTQYF. The chain couples TRBV30 to TRBJ2-3; D might be TRBD2 (5 bases). The germline gives CDR1 GTSNPN, CDR2 SVGIG (reference sequence). This CDR3 has 13 residues. The V end lost 0 bases, the J end lost 6 bases, and 10 bases lay between the germline ends.

The chain combines TRBV6-1 with TRBJ2-2; D is perhaps TRBD2 (6 bases). This CDR3 is 17 amino acids long. CDR1 is MNHNS and CDR2 is SASEGT in the germline V gene. V was clipped by 2 bases and J by 4 bases, with 17 bases between them. CDR3 coding DNA: TGTGCCAGCAGTGAACCATTAGCGGCCTATACCACCGGGGAGCTGTTTTTT. It encodes CASSEPLAAYTTGELFF.

The chain recombines TRBV3-1 with TRBJ2-7; TRBD1 agrees at 7 bases. Germline-derived CDR1 and CDR2 are LGHDT and YNNKEL (reference sequence). This CDR3 is 15 amino acids long. The J segment lost 0 bases and the V segment lost 8 bases, leaving 10 bases of the junction unmatched. CDR3 sequence (DNA): TGTGCCAGCGGGACAGTGGGGTTGAGCTCCTACGAGCAGTACTTC. Encoded protein: CASGTVGLSSYEQYF.

This sequence joins TRBV20-1 and TRBJ2-4; 8 nucleotides agree with TRBD1. CDR1 and CDR2 from the germline V gene are DFQATT and SNEGSKA (reference sequence). The CDR3 totals 15 residues. The V gene end was trimmed by 3 bases and the J gene end by 0 bases; junction bases not matched to a gene: 4. The CDR3 region is CSASWQGAAKNIQYF. The CDR3 coding sequence is TGCAGTGCTAGTTGGCAGGGGGCAGCCAAAAACATTCAGTACTTC.

The chain links TRBV27 to TRBJ2-7; TRBD1 aligns across 7 bases. This CDR3 has 16 residues. CDR1 is MNHEY, CDR2 SMNVEV, per germline (reference sequence). V lost 8 bases, J lost 4 bases, and 17 bases stayed unmatched. The CDR3 DNA is TGTGCCAGCTCACCGCTGACAGGGACAGCCCTGTACGAGCAGTACTTC. Its translation is CASSPLTGTALYEQYF.

The rearrangement joins TRBV27 to TRBJ2-3, with D hard to call. The length of the CDR3 is 13 residues. With 6 bases removed from V and 3 bases from J, the gap between germline ends came to 10 bases. Germline CDR1 reads MNHEY; CDR2 reads SMNVEV (reference sequence). This CDR3 is CASRFVRTDTQYF. CDR3 coding DNA: TGTGCCAGCAGATTTGTTCGGACAGATACGCAGTATTTT.

About this clonotype: Relative to the germline gene, one junction end is altered; a read error may explain this. The J gene is TRBJ1-1, the V gene TRBV18; weak D call: TRBD1 (6 bases). Germline values: CDR1 KGHSH, CDR2 LQKENI. The CDR3 runs 13 residues. CDR3 sequence reads: CASSPSWQGLRIF. The CDR3 DNA is TGTGCCAGCTCACCATCCTGGCAGGGGCTCCGTATCTTT.